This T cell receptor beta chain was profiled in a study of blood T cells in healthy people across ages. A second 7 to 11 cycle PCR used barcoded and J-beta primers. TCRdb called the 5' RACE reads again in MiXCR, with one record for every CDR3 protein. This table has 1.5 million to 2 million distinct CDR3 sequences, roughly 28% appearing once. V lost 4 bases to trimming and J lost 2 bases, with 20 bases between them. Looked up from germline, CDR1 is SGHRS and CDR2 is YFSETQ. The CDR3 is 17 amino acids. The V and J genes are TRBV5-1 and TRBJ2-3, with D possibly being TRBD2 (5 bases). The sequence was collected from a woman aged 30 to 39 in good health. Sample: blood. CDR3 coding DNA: TGCGCCAGCAGCCCTTTGGGGAGCGTGGGATCCACAGATACGCAGTATTTT. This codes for CASSPLGSVGSTDTQYF.